Presented here are 25 T cell receptor beta chains from one specimen sequenced in a study of radiotherapy plus CTLA-4 blockade in lung cancer. Sequencing was performed with immunoSEQ multiplex PCR; in TCRdb, only in-frame clones are kept and a portion is missing. The sample lists approximately 94,000 clones; roughly 80% were seen once. The material sequenced was peripheral blood, taken from a patient treated with radiotherapy plus ipilimumab. Receptors were obtained from a human donor with non-small cell lung cancer that progressed on radiotherapy plus ipilimumab.

DNA of the CDR3: TGTGCCAGCAGTGCAGCGGGAGTGAGGGAGACCCAGTACTTC. This encodes CASSAAGVRETQYF. The chain has TRBV28 and TRBJ2-5; 8 bases agree with TRBD2. V lost 5 bases and J lost 5; bases outside the gene matches: 7. This CDR3 is 14 amino acids long. Looked up from germline, CDR1 is MDHEN and CDR2 is SYDVKM.

V gene TRBV27 combines with J gene TRBJ2-1; 8 bases fit TRBD2. This CDR3 spans 16 amino acids. With V trimmed by 5 bases and J by 1 base, 7 bases remained unmatched. Per the germline V gene, CDR1 is MNHEY and CDR2 is SMNVEV (reference sequence). CDR3 residues: CASSPLAGPSYNEQFF. CDR3 sequence (DNA): TGTGCCAGCAGTCCGTTAGCGGGACCTTCCTACAATGAGCAGTTCTTC.

The V and J genes are TRBV11-1 and TRBJ1-2; possibly TRBD1 for D (5 bases). V was pared by 5 bases and J by 4 bases, with 23 bases between. Germline CDR1 reads SGHAT; CDR2 reads FQDESV (reference sequence). The CDR3 contains 17 residues. CDR3 bases: TGTGCCAGCAGCGGACATCTTGAGGCTGGAAAGACCTATGGCTACACCTTC. Its translation is CASSGHLEAGKTYGYTF.

Points on this clone: The junction does not match germline at one end; this may be a read error. The rearrangement joins TRBV6-5 to TRBJ2-2; TRBD1 agrees at 9 bases. This CDR3 is 14 amino acids long. Per the germline V gene, CDR1 is MNHEY and CDR2 is SVGAGI. The CDR3 DNA reads TGTGCCACCAGTGACAGGGGGGACACCGGGGAGCTGTTTTTT. This translates into CATSDRGDTGELFF.

V gene TRBV2 combines with J gene TRBJ2-1, with TRBD2 identical over 10 bases. J gave up 7 bases and V 5 bases, and 5 bases lay outside the gene matches. The CDR3 loop spans 14 amino acids. Germline assignment: CDR1 SNHLY and CDR2 FYNNEI. The CDR3: CASSPSSGRNEQFF. CDR3 bases: TGTGCCAGCAGTCCCTCTAGCGGGAGAAATGAGCAGTTCTTC.

The chain employs TRBV20-1 and TRBJ2-5; D ambiguous. CDR1 and CDR2 from the germline V gene are DFQATT and SNEGSKA (reference sequence). CDR3 length equals 11 residues. Deletions cut 3 bases from V and 5 bases from J, with 7 bases between. This CDR3 reads CSASLTETQYF. The CDR3 DNA sequence: TGCAGTGCTAGCTTAACGGAGACCCAGTACTTC.

The rearrangement uses TRBV5-4 and TRBJ2-1; D tentatively fits TRBD1 or TRBD2 (5 bases each). Trimming shortened V by 7 bases and J by 6 bases, and 14 bases separated the two germline ends. CDR1 and CDR2 from the germline V gene are SGHNT and YYREEE (reference sequence). This CDR3 spans 13 amino acids. The CDR3 DNA follows: TGTGCCAGCCCCGAGGAGAGGGGCAATGAGCAGTTCTTC. Translation gives CASPEERGNEQFF.

The chain employs TRBV28 and TRBJ1-4, with D perhaps TRBD1 (5 bases). The V end was cut by 3 bases, the J end by 8 bases, with 10 bases between. The CDR3 is 13 residues long. The germline gives CDR1 MDHEN, CDR2 SYDVKM. The CDR3 nucleotides read TGTGCCAGCAGTTTCCGGGGGTTCGAAAAACTGTTTTTT. Translation gives CASSFRGFEKLFF.

The CDR3 region has the DNA TGCGCCAGCAGTCAATGGACGTCCTCGGAGACCCAGTACTTC. Its protein product is CASSQWTSSETQYF. The chain employs TRBV23-1 and TRBJ2-5; D uncertain. TRBV23-1 is classed as an ORF, of uncertain function. Trimming removed 1 base at V and 5 bases at J, with 11 bases between. The CDR3 extends over 14 amino acids.

J is TRBJ2-1 and V is TRBV28; TRBD2 matches 12 bases. J gave up 8 bases and V 6 bases, and 8 bases lay outside the gene matches. This CDR3 is 15 amino acids long. In germline, CDR1 is MDHEN, CDR2 SYDVKM. CDR3 sequence: CASRLELAGGYEQFF. CDR3 DNA: TGTGCCAGCAGACTCGAACTAGCGGGGGGCTATGAGCAGTTCTTC.

V gene TRBV5-1 combines with J gene TRBJ2-5; D gene unclear. Between the trimmed V and J ends, which lost 4 bases and 3 bases, there was a span of 4 bases. Germline CDR1 is SGHRS and CDR2 is YFSETQ. CDR3 size: 11 residues. In nucleotides, the CDR3 is TGCGCCAGCAGCAACGAAGAGACCCAGTACTTC. Residues: CASSNEETQYF.

The gene calls are TRBV10-2 and TRBJ2-7, with 10 bases aligning to TRBD2. J was trimmed by 1 base and V by 6 bases; bases with no gene match: 3. This CDR3 is 14 amino acids long. The germline gives CDR1 WSHSY, CDR2 SAAADI. The CDR3 protein is CASSLTSGSYEQYF. The CDR3 DNA follows: TGCGCCAGCAGCCTGACTAGCGGGTCCTACGAGCAGTACTTC.

This rearrangement joins TRBV18 to TRBJ2-4; 12 bases line up with TRBD2. This CDR3 is built from 19 residues. Looked up from germline, CDR1 is KGHSH and CDR2 is LQKENI. Trimming removed 3 bases from V and 0 bases from J; junction bases left unmatched: 9. For the CDR3, the DNA is TGTGCCAGCTCACCGACGGGACTAGCGGGTTCTCTAGCCAAAAACATTCAGTACTTC. Encoded protein: CASSPTGLAGSLAKNIQYF. Combining the CDR3 with reference TRBV18 and TRBJ2-4 gives the whole variable domain NAGVMQNPRHLVRRRGQEARLRCSPMKGHSHVYWYRQLPEEGLKFMVYLQKENIIDESGMPKERFSAEFPKEGPSILRIQQVVRGDSAAYFCASSPTGLAGSLAKNIQYFGAGTRLSVL.

There are a few counts of this clone. This chain links TRBV7-8 with TRBJ2-1; D is ambiguous. Trimming shortened V by 1 base and J by 6 bases, and 10 bases separated the two germline ends. CDR3 length: 14 residues. Per the germline V gene, CDR1 is SGHVS and CDR2 is FQNEAQ. The CDR3 reads CASSLGARSNEQFF. CDR3 DNA: TGTGCCAGCAGCTTAGGGGCCAGATCCAATGAGCAGTTCTTC.

The V and J genes are TRBV18 and TRBJ1-2; 10 bases match TRBD1. CDR1 KGHSH and CDR2 LQKENI come from the germline V gene. V dropped 2 bases and J dropped 3; count of bases not matched to a gene: 9. The CDR3 contains 17 residues. DNA for the CDR3: TGTGCCAGCTCACCAATAAGGCTCGGGACAGGGGACTATGGCTACACCTTC. It translates to CASSPIRLGTGDYGYTF.

This clone showed up just once. This chain joins TRBV18 and TRBJ1-2; D uncertain. This CDR3 has 14 residues. Germline V gives CDR1 KGHSH, CDR2 LQKENI. Trimming pared 2 bases from V and 5 bases from J, leaving 12 bases between. The CDR3 loop is CASSPGATAYGYTF. The DNA of the CDR3 is TGTGCCAGCTCACCAGGAGCCACCGCGTATGGCTACACCTTC.

This clone was seen just once. This rearrangement joins TRBV2 to TRBJ2-1; D assignment may be TRBD1 or TRBD2 (5 bases each). CDR3 length: 14 amino acids. The germline V and J ends were trimmed by 9 bases and 8 bases, with 20 bases remaining between them. Per the germline V gene, CDR1 is SNHLY and CDR2 is FYNNEI. CDR3 residues: CASSGTPRGDEQFF. CDR3 DNA sequence: TGTGCCAGTTCCGGGACCCCAAGGGGCGATGAGCAGTTCTTC.

This rearrangement joins TRBV29-1 to TRBJ2-2; D might be TRBD1 (6 bases). This CDR3 is 13 amino acids long. V lost 7 bases and J lost 0, with 9 bases in between. CDR1 is SQVTM, CDR2 ANQGSEA, per germline. The CDR3 here is CSAGTPNTGELFF. CDR3 DNA: TGCAGCGCCGGGACACCGAACACCGGGGAGCTGTTTTTT.

This rearrangement joins TRBV5-4 to TRBJ2-5, with D perhaps matching TRBD2 (5 bases). Trimming removed 3 bases from V and 5 bases from J, with 14 bases in between. The germline V gene has CDR1 SGHNT and CDR2 YYREEE (reference sequence). The CDR3 is made up of 14 amino acids. The CDR3 here is CASSSDWTGETQYF. In nucleotides, the CDR3 is TGTGCCAGCAGCTCGGACTGGACGGGGGAGACCCAGTACTTC.

The chain is built from TRBV5-6 and TRBJ2-3; no clear D gene. The CDR3 covers 13 residues. Germline V CDR1 and CDR2: SGHDT, YYEEEE. The germline V and J ends were trimmed by 3 bases and 8 bases, with 13 bases remaining between them. The chain's CDR3 is CASSSTPETTQYF. The CDR3 DNA reads as TGTGCCAGCAGCTCAACCCCCGAGACTACGCAGTATTTT. Full variable domain (rest looked up from reference TRBV5-6 and TRBJ2-3): DAGVTQSPTHLIKTRGQQVTLRCSPKSGHDTVSWYQQALGQGPQFIFQYYEEEERQRGNFPDRFSGHQFPNYSSELNVNALLLGDSALYLCASSSTPETTQYFGPGTRLTVL.

The chain recombines TRBV6-1 with TRBJ2-7; no clear D. V lost 2 bases, J lost 2 bases, and 16 bases lay in between. The germline CDR1 and CDR2 sequences are MNHNS and SASEGT. The CDR3 spans 16 residues. The CDR3: CASSEIVTSSPYEQYF. CDR3 in DNA: TGTGCCAGCAGTGAAATCGTAACCTCATCCCCCTACGAGCAGTACTTC.

This clone was detected only once. V and J are TRBV5-8 and TRBJ1-1; weak D call: TRBD1 (5 bases). Trimming pared 0 bases from V and 5 bases from J, leaving 11 bases between. Germline lookup yields CDR1 SGHTS and CDR2 YDEGEE. The CDR3 covers 14 residues. In DNA form, the CDR3 reads TGTGCCAGCAGCTTGGCGGGGCGGGGGACTGAAGCTTTCTTT. Translation gives CASSLAGRGTEAFF.

The chain is built from TRBV14 and TRBJ2-1, with 9 positions matching TRBD1. Germline V lookup: CDR1 SGHDN, CDR2 FVKESK. The CDR3 is 15 residues long. Unmatched junction bases numbered 7, after V lost 3 bases and J lost 7 bases. The CDR3 region has the DNA TGTGCCAGCAGCCACCGGACAGGGGTGGTTAATGAGCAGTTCTTC. It translates to CASSHRTGVVNEQFF.

The chain recombines TRBV2 with TRBJ2-1, with TRBD2 matching over 11 bases. CDR3 size: 14 residues. The junction had 5 bases not matched to a gene; V was cut back by 4 bases and J by 9 bases. In germline, CDR1 is SNHLY, CDR2 FYNNEI. CDR3 in DNA: TGTGCCAGCAGTGTTATAGGGACTAGCGGTGAGCAGTTCTTC. Its protein product is CASSVIGTSGEQFF.

The chain is built from TRBV5-4 and TRBJ2-2; 10 bases fit TRBD2. The length of the CDR3 is 16 residues. Germline-derived CDR1 and CDR2 are SGHNT and YYREEE (reference sequence). V gave up 3 bases and J gave up 3 bases; unmatched junction bases: 5. The CDR3 DNA sequence: TGTGCCAGCAGCTCTTCAGGACTAGCGGACACCGGGGAGCTGTTTTTT. Translation: CASSSSGLADTGELFF.